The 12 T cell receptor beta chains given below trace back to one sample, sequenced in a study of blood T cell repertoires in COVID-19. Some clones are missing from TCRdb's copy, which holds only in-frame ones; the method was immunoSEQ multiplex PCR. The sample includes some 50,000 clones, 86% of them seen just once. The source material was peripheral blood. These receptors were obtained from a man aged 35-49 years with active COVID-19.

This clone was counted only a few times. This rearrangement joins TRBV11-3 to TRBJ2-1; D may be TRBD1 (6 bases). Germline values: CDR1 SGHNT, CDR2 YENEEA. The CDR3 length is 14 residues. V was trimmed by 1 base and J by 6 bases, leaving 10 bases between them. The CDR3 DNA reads TGTGCCAGCAGCTTAGGGGGACACATCAATGAGCAGTTCTTC. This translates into CASSLGGHINEQFF. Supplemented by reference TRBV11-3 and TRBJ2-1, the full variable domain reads EAGVVQSPRYKIIEKKQPVAFWCNPISGHNTLYWYLQNLGQGPELLIRYENEEAVDDSQLPKDRFSAERLKGVDSTLKIQPAELGDSAVYLCASSLGGHINEQFFGPGTRLTVL.

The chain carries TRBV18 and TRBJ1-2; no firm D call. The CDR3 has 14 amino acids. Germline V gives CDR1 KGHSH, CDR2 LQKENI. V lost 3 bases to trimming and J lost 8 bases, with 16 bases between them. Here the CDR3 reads CASSPPGDRGGYTF. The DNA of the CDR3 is TGTGCCAGCTCACCCCCGGGAGATCGAGGGGGCTACACCTTC.

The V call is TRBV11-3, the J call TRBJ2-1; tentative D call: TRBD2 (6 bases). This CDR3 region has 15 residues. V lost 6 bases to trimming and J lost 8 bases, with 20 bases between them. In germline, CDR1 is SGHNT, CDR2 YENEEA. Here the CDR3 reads CASRAGSSFNDEQFF. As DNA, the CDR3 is TGTGCCAGCAGAGCCGGGAGTTCGTTTAACGATGAGCAGTTCTTC.

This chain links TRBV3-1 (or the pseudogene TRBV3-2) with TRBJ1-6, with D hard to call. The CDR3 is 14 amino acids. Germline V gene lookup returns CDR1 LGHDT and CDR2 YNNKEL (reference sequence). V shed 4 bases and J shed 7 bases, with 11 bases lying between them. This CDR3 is CASSRVRRNSPLHF. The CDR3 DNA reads TGTGCCAGCAGCCGAGTCAGGAGGAATTCACCCCTCCACTTT.

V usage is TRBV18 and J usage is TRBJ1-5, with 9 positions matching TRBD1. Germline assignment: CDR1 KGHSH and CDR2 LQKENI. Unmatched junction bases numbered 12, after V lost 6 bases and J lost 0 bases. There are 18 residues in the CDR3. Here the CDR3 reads CASSQGQGLGLSNQPQHF. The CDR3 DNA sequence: TGTGCCAGCTCGCAGGGACAGGGACTTGGTCTTAGCAATCAGCCCCAGCATTTT.

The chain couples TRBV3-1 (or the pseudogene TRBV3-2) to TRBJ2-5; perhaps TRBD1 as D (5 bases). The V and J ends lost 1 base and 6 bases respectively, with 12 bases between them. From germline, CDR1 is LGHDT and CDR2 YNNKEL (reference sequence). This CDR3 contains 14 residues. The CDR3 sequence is CASSQGNLGQTQYF. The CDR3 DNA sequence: TGTGCCAGCAGCCAAGGAAACTTGGGGCAGACCCAGTACTTC.

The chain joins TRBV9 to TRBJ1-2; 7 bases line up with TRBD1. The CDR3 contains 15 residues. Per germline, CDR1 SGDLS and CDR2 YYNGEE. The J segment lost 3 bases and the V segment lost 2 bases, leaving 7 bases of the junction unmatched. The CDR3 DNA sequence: TGTGCCAGCAGCGTTTCGACAGGGAGGCACTATGGCTACACCTTC. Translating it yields CASSVSTGRHYGYTF.

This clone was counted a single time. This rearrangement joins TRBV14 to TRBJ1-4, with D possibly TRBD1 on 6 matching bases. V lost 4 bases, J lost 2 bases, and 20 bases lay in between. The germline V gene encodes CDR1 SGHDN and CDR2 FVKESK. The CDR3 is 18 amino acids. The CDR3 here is CASSPNSVTGGTNEKLFF. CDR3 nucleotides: TGTGCCAGCAGCCCTAACAGCGTGACAGGTGGTACTAATGAAAAACTGTTTTTT. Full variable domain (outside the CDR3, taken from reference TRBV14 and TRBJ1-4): EAGVTQFPSHSVIEKGQTVTLRCDPISGHDNLYWYRRVMGKEIKFLLHFVKESKQDESGMPNNRFLAERTGGTYSTLKVQPAELEDSGVYFCASSPNSVTGGTNEKLFFGSGTQLSVL.

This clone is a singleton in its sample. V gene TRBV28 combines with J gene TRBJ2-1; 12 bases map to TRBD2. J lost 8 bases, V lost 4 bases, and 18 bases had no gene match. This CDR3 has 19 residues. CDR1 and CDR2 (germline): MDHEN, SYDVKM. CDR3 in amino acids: CASSSPTGLAGISAYEQFF. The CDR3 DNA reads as TGTGCCAGCAGTTCCCCCACAGGACTAGCGGGAATAAGTGCGTATGAGCAGTTCTTC. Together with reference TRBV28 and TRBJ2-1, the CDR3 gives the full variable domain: DVKVTQSSRYLVKRTGEKVFLECVQDMDHENMFWYRQDPGLGLRLIYFSYDVKMKEKGDIPEGYSVSREKKERFSLILESASTNQTSMYLCASSSPTGLAGISAYEQFFGPGTRLTVL.

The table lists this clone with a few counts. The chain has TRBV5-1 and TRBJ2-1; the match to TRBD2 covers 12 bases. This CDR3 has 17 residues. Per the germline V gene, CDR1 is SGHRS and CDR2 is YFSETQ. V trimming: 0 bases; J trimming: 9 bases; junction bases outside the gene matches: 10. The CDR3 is CASSLVPTSGSGSEQFF. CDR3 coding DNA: TGCGCCAGCAGCTTGGTTCCGACTAGCGGGAGTGGCAGTGAGCAGTTCTTC.

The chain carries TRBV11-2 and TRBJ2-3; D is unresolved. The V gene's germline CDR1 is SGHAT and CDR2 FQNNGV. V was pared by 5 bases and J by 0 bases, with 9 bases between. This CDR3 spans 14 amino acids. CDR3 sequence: CASSPGSSTDTQYF. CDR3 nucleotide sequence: TGTGCCAGCAGCCCCGGGTCCAGCACAGATACGCAGTATTTT.

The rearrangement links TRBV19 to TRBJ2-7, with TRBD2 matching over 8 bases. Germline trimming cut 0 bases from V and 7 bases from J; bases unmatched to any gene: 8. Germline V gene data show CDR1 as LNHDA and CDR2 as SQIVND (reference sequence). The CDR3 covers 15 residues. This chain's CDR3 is CASSIDHSGSREQYF. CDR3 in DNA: TGTGCCAGTAGTATAGATCACAGCGGGAGTAGGGAGCAGTACTTC.